This record looks at one TCR beta chain sequence and its context. The antigen is not known. Trimming cost V 0 bases and J 4 bases, with 14 bases left between them. CDR1 and CDR2 (germline): SGDLS, YYNGEE. The CDR3 runs 15 residues. The entry originates in a study of a mutant IDH1 vaccine in newly diagnosed glioma. About the research overall: Averaging 40.4 years of age, treated patients were roughly 60% male and 37.5% female.

The time point is: week 5, during vaccination. In the vaccine, a single dose held 300 ug of the mutant IDH1 20-mer peptide, along with topical imiquimod. Only in-frame clones appear in the TCRdb table, and some are missing; sequencing was by immunoSEQ multiplex PCR. The sample has about 33,000 clones; about four fifths are singletons. The rearrangement uses TRBV9 and TRBJ2-7, with D tentatively TRBD2 (6 bases). The receptor was derived from a man aged 25 to 40 with glioma. The sequenced sample was PBMCs, obtained from a glioma patient whose treatment included an IDH1 peptide vaccine. The CDR3 nucleotides are TGTGCCAGCAGCGTAGCGGCCAGGGAGGTGTACGAGCAGTACTTC. The encoded protein is CASSVAAREVYEQYF. Full variable domain (outside the CDR3, taken from reference TRBV9 and TRBJ2-7): DSGVTQTPKHLITATGQRVTLRCSPRSGDLSVYWYQQSLDQGLQFLIQYYNGEERAKGNILERFSAQQFPDLHSELNLSSLELGDSALYFCASSVAAREVYEQYFGPGTRLTVT.